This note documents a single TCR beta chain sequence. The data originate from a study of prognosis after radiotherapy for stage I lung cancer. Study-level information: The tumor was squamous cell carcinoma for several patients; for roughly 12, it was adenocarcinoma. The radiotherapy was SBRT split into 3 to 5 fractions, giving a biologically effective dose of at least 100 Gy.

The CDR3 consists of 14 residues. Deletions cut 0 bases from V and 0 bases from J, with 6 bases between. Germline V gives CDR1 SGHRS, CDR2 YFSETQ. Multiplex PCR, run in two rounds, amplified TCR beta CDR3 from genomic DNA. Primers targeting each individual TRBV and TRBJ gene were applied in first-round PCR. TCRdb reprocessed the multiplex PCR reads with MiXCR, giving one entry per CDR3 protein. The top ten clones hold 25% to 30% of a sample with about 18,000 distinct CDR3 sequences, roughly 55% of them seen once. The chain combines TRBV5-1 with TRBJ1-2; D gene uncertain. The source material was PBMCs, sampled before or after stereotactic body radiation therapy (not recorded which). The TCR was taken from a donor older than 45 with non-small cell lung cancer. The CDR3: CASSLDHTNYGYTF. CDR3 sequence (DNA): TGCGCCAGCAGCTTGGACCACACTAACTATGGCTACACCTTC. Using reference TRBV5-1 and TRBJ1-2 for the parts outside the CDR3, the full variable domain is KAGVTQTPRYLIKTRGQQVTLSCSPISGHRSVSWYQQTPGQGLQFLFEYFSETQRNKGNFPGRFSGRQFSNSRSEMNVSTLELGDSALYLCASSLDHTNYGYTFGSGTRLTVV.